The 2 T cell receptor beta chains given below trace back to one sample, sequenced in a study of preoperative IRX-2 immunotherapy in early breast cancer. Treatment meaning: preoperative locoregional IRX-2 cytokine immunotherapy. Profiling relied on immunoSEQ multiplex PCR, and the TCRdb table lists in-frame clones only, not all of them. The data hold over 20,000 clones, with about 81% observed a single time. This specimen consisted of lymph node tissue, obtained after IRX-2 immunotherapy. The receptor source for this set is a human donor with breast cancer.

DNA for the CDR3: TGTGCCAGCTCACCATGGGCGAACGAGAACACTGAAGCTTTCTTT. Translation: CASSPWANENTEAFF. V is TRBV18 and J is TRBJ1-1, with D unclear. Germline V gene data show CDR1 as KGHSH and CDR2 as LQKENI. V was cut by 2 bases and J by 1 base, with 11 bases left in between. This CDR3 spans 15 amino acids.

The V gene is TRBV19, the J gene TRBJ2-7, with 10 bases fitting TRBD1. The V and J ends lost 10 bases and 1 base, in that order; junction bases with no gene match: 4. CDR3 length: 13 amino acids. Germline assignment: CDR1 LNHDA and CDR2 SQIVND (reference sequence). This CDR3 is CATRDRGSYEQYV. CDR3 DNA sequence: TGTGCCACCCGGGACAGGGGATCCTACGAGCAGTACGTC.